This paragraph reports one T cell receptor (beta chain). The sample comes from a study of blood T cell repertoires in COVID-19. Across the whole study: There were acute and convalescent COVID-19 samples, and they came from the United States, Italy and Spain. The analysed material was cDNA or gDNA that came from T cells, B-cell-depleted T cells, or PBMCs.

Study processing details: Reference gene primer amplification yielded estimated nucleated cell counts. Using immunoSEQ multiplex PCR, the repertoire was profiled, and TCRdb retains in-frame clones only, with some absent. The V and J calls and the clone size are those of that table, but D and trimming were determined from the DNA. The sample records about 63,000 clones, around 88% being singletons. CDR1 and CDR2 (germline): MNHEY, SVGAGI. The CDR3 is 14 amino acids. The V gene lost 7 bases and the J gene lost 0 bases, with 9 bases spanning the gap. The sample comprised peripheral blood. This chain links TRBV6-5 with TRBJ2-2; D remains unclear. The TCR comes from a human donor in a cohort sampled during active COVID-19. Written as DNA, the CDR3 is TGTGCCAGCAAGTTGGGCCCGAACACCGGGGAGCTGTTTTTT. Translated: CASKLGPNTGELFF.